The next 18 T cell receptor beta chains were all read from a single sample in a study of CD8 T cells in ankylosing spondylitis (dated by TCRdb to about 2017). Library prep was done by 5' RACE. The instrument was an Illumina HiSeq 2500. Clones were called with MiXCR by TCRdb after fastp trimmed the public reads at Q25, and only in-frame beta chains were retained. Every entry covers one CDR3 protein and lists the most common genes and DNA from its rows. This sample gives about 220,000 distinct CDR3 sequences in total; about 17% of them show up just once. More than 40% of the sample goes to the ten largest clones. The paper's findings and limits, for the study overall: Blood from ankylosing spondylitis patients appeared to be characterized by a TCR beta motif made up of seven or eight highly homologous amino acid variants.

For these receptors, no antigen is known. The source material was blood, either unsorted or a sorted T cell fraction (not recorded which). The source of these receptors is a male donor with ankylosing spondylitis.

V gene TRBV11-1 combines with J gene TRBJ1-4, with a tentative D call TRBD1 (5 bases). Trimming took 5 bases from V and 0 from J, leaving 19 bases between them. Germline CDR1 reads SGHAT; CDR2 reads FQDESV (reference sequence). This CDR3 region has 18 residues. CDR3 bases: TGTGCCAGCAGCCACCCCGAGAAGGGGCCCCCAACTAATGAAAAACTGTTTTTT. Protein product: CASSHPEKGPPTNEKLFF. Filled out from reference TRBV11-1 and TRBJ1-4, the complete variable domain reads EAEVAQSPRYKITEKSQAVAFWCDPISGHATLYWYRQILGQGPELLVQFQDESVVDDSQLPKDRFSAERLKGVDSTLKIQPAELGDSAMYLCASSHPEKGPPTNEKLFFGSGTQLSVL.

This clonotype turned up a few times. The chain is built from TRBV7-9 and TRBJ2-1; TRBD2 aligns across 10 bases. From germline, CDR1 is SEHNR and CDR2 FQNEAQ (reference sequence). This CDR3 comprises 17 residues. J gave up 0 bases and V 5 bases, and 7 bases lay outside the gene matches. CDR3 amino acids: CASSPRTSGRSYNEQFF. The CDR3 DNA reads TGTGCCAGCAGCCCCAGGACTAGCGGCCGCTCCTACAATGAGCAGTTCTTC.

The V gene is TRBV27, the J gene TRBJ2-1; 7 bases agree with TRBD2. The J segment lost 6 bases and the V segment lost 7 bases, leaving 15 bases of the junction unmatched. Germline CDR1 MNHEY, CDR2 SMNVEV (reference sequence). This CDR3 is built from 16 residues. DNA for the CDR3: TGTGCCAGCACGGGCGGGAGAGCAGTGCGGACCAATGAGCAGTTCTTC. Its protein product is CASTGGRAVRTNEQFF.

The chain is built from TRBV7-9 and TRBJ2-1; 11 bases map to TRBD2. The CDR3 contains 17 residues. In germline, CDR1 is SEHNR, CDR2 FQNEAQ (reference sequence). The V segment lost 4 bases and the J segment 4 bases; nucleotides outside the gene matches: 9. The CDR3 region is CASSSTSGRGGYNEQFF. For the CDR3, the DNA is TGTGCCAGCAGCTCCACTAGCGGGAGAGGAGGGTACAATGAGCAGTTCTTC. The complete variable domain, with remaining parts taken from reference TRBV7-9 and TRBJ2-1, reads DTGVSQNPRHKITKRGQNVTFRCDPISEHNRLYWYRQTLGQGPEFLTYFQNEAQLEKSRLLSDRFSAERPKGSFSTLEIQRTEQGDSAMYLCASSSTSGRGGYNEQFFGPGTRLTVL.

This chain joins TRBV11-3 and TRBJ2-1; 9 nucleotides align to TRBD1. After removal of 2 bases from V and 8 bases from J, the junction contained 10 bases not matched to a gene. The CDR3 spans 16 residues. CDR1 is SGHNT and CDR2 is YENEEA in the germline V gene. CDR3 amino acids: CASSLTGTGHGYEQFF. The DNA for the CDR3 is TGTGCCAGCAGCTTAACCGGGACAGGGCACGGCTATGAGCAGTTCTTC.

The chain joins TRBV20-1 to TRBJ1-6; D is unresolved. The CDR3 is made up of 16 amino acids. Trimming took 0 bases from V and 4 from J, leaving 13 bases between them. Germline V gene data show CDR1 as DFQATT and CDR2 as SNEGSKA (reference sequence). As DNA, the CDR3 is TGCAGTGCTAGAGAGGGGTTGTGGGGATATAATTCACCCCTCCACTTT. Translated, it gives CSAREGLWGYNSPLHF.

This clonotype was seen only a few times. The rearrangement joins TRBV7-9 to TRBJ2-3; TRBD2 might be the D (5 bases). The V end lost 5 bases, the J end lost 7 bases, and 16 bases lay between the germline ends. Germline CDR1 is SEHNR and CDR2 is FQNEAQ (reference sequence). This CDR3 has 14 residues. CDR3 DNA sequence: TGTGCCAGCAGCCCTCGGGCGGAGGACTATACGCAGTATTTT. This translates into CASSPRAEDYTQYF.

There are a few counts of this clonotype. CDR3: CASSQGAMDRGSGYTF. For the CDR3, the DNA is TGCGCCAGCAGCCAAGGGGCGATGGACAGGGGGTCTGGCTACACCTTC. The chain carries TRBV4-3 and TRBJ1-2, with TRBD1 matching over 10 bases. Germline CDR1 and CDR2: LGHNA and YSLEER. V dropped 1 base and J dropped 7; count of bases not matched to a gene: 9. The CDR3 loop spans 16 amino acids.

The table lists this clonotype with many counts. The rearrangement joins TRBV12-3 or TRBV12-4 to TRBJ2-7, with D possibly matching TRBD1 (5 bases). V was clipped by 6 bases and J by 4 bases, with 16 bases between them. This CDR3 is 14 amino acids long. In DNA form, the CDR3 reads TGTGCCAGCAGCCACAGGATGAGTCAGTACGAGCAGTACTTC. This sequence encodes CASSHRMSQYEQYF.

In its sample, this clonotype was seen a few times. This chain links TRBV19 with TRBJ2-7; D is possibly TRBD2 (5 bases). The germline V and J ends were trimmed by 0 bases and 7 bases, with 13 bases remaining between them. The CDR3 extends over 14 amino acids. CDR1 LNHDA and CDR2 SQIVND come from the germline V gene (reference sequence). The CDR3 protein is CASSIDSLGGEQYF. The CDR3 bases are TGTGCCAGTAGTATAGATTCACTAGGCGGTGAGCAGTACTTC.

This rearrangement joins TRBV11-2 to TRBJ2-7, with TRBD2 as a possible D gene (6 bases). The length of the CDR3 is 18 residues. Trimming shortened V by 1 base and J by 4 bases, and 23 bases separated the two germline ends. The germline CDR1 and CDR2 sequences are SGHAT and FQNNGV. The CDR3 DNA reads TGTGCCAGCAGCTTAGTTGTGAGTTTTGGACTACCGGGTTACGAGCAGTACTTC. This sequence encodes CASSLVVSFGLPGYEQYF.

The gene calls are TRBV2 and TRBJ1-1; maybe TRBD1 (6 bases). Trimming pared 7 bases from V and 8 bases from J, leaving 11 bases between. The germline V gene encodes CDR1 SNHLY and CDR2 FYNNEI. The CDR3 consists of 11 residues. The CDR3 region has the DNA TGTGCCAGCAATCGGGGACAAGAAGCTTTCTTT. Amino acid sequence: CASNRGQEAFF. Full variable domain (rest looked up from reference TRBV2 and TRBJ1-1): EPEVTQTPSHQVTQMGQEVILRCVPISNHLYFYWYRQILGQKVEFLVSFYNNEISEKSEIFDDQFSVERPDGSNFTLKIRSTKLEDSAMYFCASNRGQEAFFGQGTRLTVV.

This clonotype was counted only a few times. The V call is TRBV29-1, the J call TRBJ2-7; D may correspond to TRBD1 or TRBD2 (5 bases each). V lost 1 base to trimming and J lost 0 bases, with 10 bases between them. Germline loops: CDR1 SQVTM, CDR2 ANQGSEA. This CDR3 region has 14 residues. The CDR3 bases are TGCAGCGTTGAAGGGGGGAGTACCTCCTACGAGCAGTACTTC. Protein: CSVEGGSTSYEQYF.

The table lists this clonotype with a count of one. V is TRBV9 and J is TRBJ2-5; TRBD2 matches 7 bases. The CDR3 is made up of 15 amino acids. Germline assignment: CDR1 SGDLS and CDR2 YYNGEE. V shed 3 bases and J 4 bases; nucleotides not matched to a gene: 9. The CDR3 protein is CASSAWGGTIETQYF. The CDR3 nucleotides are TGTGCCAGCAGCGCGTGGGGGGGGACTATAGAGACCCAGTACTTC.

This clonotype turned up a few times. The DNA of the CDR3 is TGCAGCGTTCCGGGGACAACTCGCACAGATACGCAGTATTTT. Translated: CSVPGTTRTDTQYF. V and J are TRBV29-1 and TRBJ2-3; a weak D match, TRBD1 (6 bases). This CDR3 has 14 residues. The ends were cut back, 5 bases at V and 1 base at J, with 13 bases in the middle. CDR1 and CDR2 from the germline V gene are SQVTM and ANQGSEA.

This chain links TRBV7-2 with TRBJ2-7; 8 bases match TRBD2. V shed 4 bases, J shed 0 bases, and the junction held 11 bases outside the gene matches. Germline lookup yields CDR1 SGHTA and CDR2 FQGNSA. The CDR3 loop spans 17 amino acids. This CDR3 reads CASSSPSGPTSSYEQYF. DNA for the CDR3: TGTGCCAGCAGCTCCCCTAGCGGGCCCACTAGCTCCTACGAGCAGTACTTC. Filled out from reference TRBV7-2 and TRBJ2-7, the complete variable domain reads GAGVSQSPSNKVTEKGKDVELRCDPISGHTALYWYRQSLGQGLEFLIYFQGNSAPDKSGLPSDRFSAERTGGSVSTLTIQRTQQEDSAVYLCASSSPSGPTSSYEQYFGPGTRLTVT.

The chain combines TRBV19 with TRBJ2-4; D uncertain. V lost 5 bases to trimming and J lost 2 bases, with 13 bases between them. Germline V gene data show CDR1 as LNHDA and CDR2 as SQIVND (reference sequence). The CDR3 spans 15 residues. This CDR3 reads CASSLLHGSKNIQYF. The CDR3 DNA reads as TGTGCCAGTAGTTTGCTCCACGGGTCCAAAAACATTCAGTACTTC.

This clonotype showed up just a few times. V gene TRBV4-3 combines with J gene TRBJ2-1, with 9 bases aligning to TRBD2. Germline trimming cut 0 bases from V and 6 bases from J; bases unmatched to any gene: 9. The CDR3 spans 17 residues. CDR1 is LGHNA and CDR2 is YSLEER in the germline V gene. CDR3 nucleotide sequence: TGCGCCAGCAGCCAAGATTTAGCGGGAGAAGCTCTCAATGAGCAGTTCTTC. Translating it yields CASSQDLAGEALNEQFF.